The 5 T cell receptor beta chains below come from one sample, sequenced in a study of metastatic and nonmetastatic thyroid tumors (dated by TCRdb to about 2020). The library was obtained by PCR. Sequencing was carried out with an Illumina HiSeq 4000. The public reads were quality trimmed at Q25 with fastp and then assembled into clones with MiXCR by TCRdb, keeping productive beta chains. For this sample the table gives around 15,000 clones, of which more than 20% were detected only once. Approximately 13% of the sample comes from the top ten. Before undergoing thyroid surgery, none of the patients had been given any kind of treatment. Sample: tumor tissue. The receptors were sampled from a male donor with papillary thyroid cancer or a benign thyroid nodule (not recorded which). Some clones in this sample may be carry-over from other donors' samples.

A note on this clone: Germline and junction disagree at one end, which may indicate a read error. The V gene is TRBV6-2 or TRBV6-3, the J gene TRBJ2-1, with TRBD1 identical over 8 bases. Germline values: CDR1 MNHEY, CDR2 SVGEGT. CDR3 length: 15 amino acids. CDR3 protein: CASSPRDRNRNEKLF. The DNA of the CDR3 is TGTGCCAGCAGTCCCCGGGACAGGAACCGCAATGAGAAGTTATTC.

This clone was seen repeatedly, ten times or more. The junction differs from germline at one of its ends, possibly a read error. This chain links TRBV7-7 with TRBJ2-7, with 14 bases matching TRBD2. Germline values: CDR1 SSHAT, CDR2 FNYEAQ (reference sequence). The CDR3 length is 15 residues. In DNA, the CDR3 is TGTGCTAGCAGCGAGGGACTAGCGGGAGTCTACGAGCAGTACTTC. Translating gives CASSEGLAGVYEQYF.

This clone was found many times. This chain connects TRBV10-3 to TRBJ2-2; D might be TRBD2 (5 bases). Trimming took off 6 bases at V and 9 bases at J, with 11 bases between the two ends. Germline V lookup: CDR1 ENHRY, CDR2 SYGVKD. CDR3 size: 12 residues. This CDR3 reads CAIRGGFRELFF. CDR3 coding DNA: TGTGCCATCAGAGGAGGTTTCAGGGAGCTGTTTTTT.

This clone was seen ten or more times. The V gene is TRBV4-1, the J gene TRBJ2-7; D is possibly TRBD1 (5 bases). Trimming left V 0 bases short and J 2 bases short, with 11 bases between. The CDR3 length is 15 residues. Germline V lookup: CDR1 MGHRA, CDR2 YSYEKL. CDR3 in DNA: TGCGCCAGCAGCCAAGACTATCAGGGCACCTACGAGCAGTACTTC. Its translation is CASSQDYQGTYEQYF.

The V gene is TRBV10-3, the J gene TRBJ2-7; 8 bases are a match to TRBD2. With V trimmed by 11 bases and J by 7 bases, 22 bases remained unmatched. This CDR3 is 16 amino acids long. Germline values: CDR1 ENHRY, CDR2 SYGVKD. This CDR3 is CASGLGSIATGGEQYF. The CDR3 region has the DNA TGTGCCTCCGGCCTTGGGTCGATTGCCACGGGGGGGGAGCAGTACTTC.